Listed below are T cell receptor beta chains from one sample, sequenced in a study of radiotherapy plus CTLA-4 blockade in lung cancer. Assay used: immunoSEQ multiplex PCR; TCRdb lists only in-frame clones, some missing. The sample lists roughly 80,000 clones; roughly 79% were seen once. The source material was peripheral blood, sampled from a patient treated with radiotherapy plus ipilimumab. The receptors derive from a human donor with non-small cell lung cancer who had a partial response to radiotherapy plus ipilimumab. Some clones in this sample may be carry-over from other donors' samples. Each CDR3 is given with its conserved first and last residue. Each record gives: V gene, J gene, clone size, D gene, CDR3 protein, CDR3 DNA. D genes are given only for firm matches. Rows give clone size only sometimes, using once, few, many, or a class for an expanded clone.

V: TRBV11-2; J: TRBJ2-7; size: .; D: .; CDR3: CASSSGLSYEQYF; DNA: TGTGCCAGCAGCTCCGGACTTTCCTACGAGCAGTACTTC
V: TRBV7-6; J: TRBJ2-1; size: .; D: TRBD2; CDR3: CASSLTSGRNEQFF; DNA: TGTGCCAGCAGCTTAACTAGCGGGAGAAATGAGCAGTTCTTC
V: TRBV4-2; J: TRBJ2-7; size: once; D: .; CDR3: CASSQVASVYEQYF; DNA: TGTGCCAGCAGCCAAGTTGCTAGCGTTTACGAGCAGTACTTC
V: TRBV9; J: TRBJ2-1; size: once; D: TRBD2; CDR3: CASSVAGSSGANEQFF; DNA: TGTGCCAGCAGCGTAGCGGGGTCTAGCGGGGCCAATGAGCAGTTCTTC
V: TRBV6-5; J: TRBJ2-4; size: .; D: .; CDR3: CASSYSSSPGNIQYF; DNA: TGTGCCAGCAGTTACTCGAGCAGCCCGGGAAACATTCAGTACTTC
V: TRBV6-5; J: TRBJ2-7; size: .; D: .; CDR3: CASSSLGGNKQYF; DNA: TGTGCCAGCAGTTCGCTAGGGGGTAACAAGCAGTACTTC
V: TRBV7-8; J: TRBJ1-6; size: .; D: TRBD1; CDR3: CASSRDRGNSPLHF; DNA: TGTGCCAGCAGCCGCGACAGGGGTAATTCACCCCTCCACTTT
V: TRBV2; J: TRBJ2-1; size: few; D: TRBD1; CDR3: CASRSATGDHNEQFF; DNA: TGTGCCAGCAGGTCGGCGACAGGGGACCACAATGAGCAGTTCTTC
V: TRBV19; J: TRBJ2-7; size: .; D: TRBD2; CDR3: CASRVGTSGSYEQYF; DNA: TGTGCCAGTAGAGTCGGGACTAGCGGGAGTTACGAGCAGTACTTC
V: TRBV19; J: TRBJ2-5; size: .; D: .; CDR3: CASSFSFGAFPETQYF; DNA: TGTGCCAGTAGCTTTTCCTTTGGGGCATTCCCGGAGACCCAGTACTTC
V: TRBV7-9; J: TRBJ2-5; size: .; D: TRBD2; CDR3: CASSLWTSGDQETQYF; DNA: TGTGCCAGCAGCCTCTGGACTAGCGGGGACCAAGAGACCCAGTACTTC
V: TRBV7-6; J: TRBJ2-2; size: .; D: .; CDR3: CASSLGTGANTGELFF; DNA: TGTGCCAGCAGCCTGGGGACTGGGGCGAACACCGGGGAGCTGTTTTTT
V: TRBV19; J: TRBJ2-1; size: .; D: TRBD2; CDR3: CASTDIGLAYNEQFF; DNA: TGTGCCAGTACCGACATTGGACTAGCCTACAATGAGCAGTTCTTC
V: TRBV6-1; J: TRBJ1-4; size: .; D: .; CDR3: CASSDPPATNEKLFF; DNA: TGTGCCAGCAGTGACCCGCCAGCAACTAATGAAAAACTGTTTTTT
V: TRBV19; J: TRBJ1-1; size: .; D: TRBD1; CDR3: CASSIPSGQSMNTEAFF; DNA: TGTGCCAGTAGTATCCCCTCGGGACAGAGCATGAACACTGAAGCTTTCTTT
V: TRBV15; J: TRBJ1-4; size: .; D: TRBD1; CDR3: CATSSDSQGAEKLFF; DNA: TGTGCCACCAGTTCTGACTCACAGGGGGCAGAAAAACTGTTTTTT
V: TRBV30; J: TRBJ2-2; size: once; D: .; CDR3: CAWRLTSAGELFF; DNA: TGTGCCTGGAGACTGACTAGTGCCGGGGAGCTGTTTTTT
V: TRBV7-2; J: TRBJ1-4; size: .; D: .; CDR3: CASRAGGAEKLFF; DNA: TGTGCAAGTCGAGCGGGGGGAGCGGAAAAACTGTTTTTT
V: TRBV5-4; J: TRBJ2-2; size: .; D: .; CDR3: CASSLRGTAGELFF; DNA: TGTGCCAGCAGCTTGCGGGGAACCGCCGGGGAGCTGTTTTTT
V: TRBV4-1; J: TRBJ2-1; size: .; D: TRBD2; CDR3: CASSQDPYSGGAYNEQFF; DNA: TGCGCCAGCAGCCAAGACCCGTATAGCGGGGGGGCCTACAATGAGCAGTTCTTC
V: TRBV5-5; J: TRBJ2-2; size: .; D: TRBD2; CDR3: CASAGGLAGGLGTGELFF; DNA: TGTGCCAGCGCTGGCGGACTAGCGGGAGGGCTGGGCACCGGGGAGCTGTTTTTT
V: TRBV12-5; J: TRBJ2-5; size: .; D: .; CDR3: CASGPLETQYF; DNA: TGTGCTAGTGGCCCCCTGGAGACCCAGTACTTC
V: TRBV29-1; J: TRBJ1-1; size: .; D: .; CDR3: CSGRDTYSTGAFF; DNA: TGCAGCGGTAGGGACACATATTCCACCGGGGCTTTCTTT
V: TRBV6-5; J: TRBJ2-7; size: .; D: TRBD2; CDR3: CASSYIGGRVDEQYF; DNA: TGTGCCAGCAGTTATATTGGCGGGAGGGTGGACGAGCAGTACTTC
V: TRBV7-9; J: TRBJ2-2; size: .; D: TRBD2; CDR3: CASSLVSGRVGELFF; DNA: TGTGCCAGCAGCTTAGTTAGCGGGAGAGTCGGGGAGCTGTTTTTT
V: TRBV5-1; J: TRBJ2-1; size: .; D: .; CDR3: CASSLSQGSYNEQFF; DNA: TGCGCCAGCAGCTTATCACAGGGTTCCTACAATGAGCAGTTCTTC
V: TRBV6-5; J: TRBJ2-3; size: many; D: .; CDR3: CASSYASTPRTDTQYF; DNA: TGTGCCAGCAGTTACGCCTCTACCCCTCGCACAGATACGCAGTATTTT
V: TRBV11-3; J: TRBJ2-4; size: once; D: TRBD1; CDR3: CASTRDRGHIQYF; DNA: TGTGCCAGCACCCGGGACAGGGGTCACATTCAGTACTTC
V: TRBV7-9; J: TRBJ1-1; size: .; D: .; CDR3: CASSSTGHTNTEAFF; DNA: TGTGCCAGCAGCTCTACGGGACACACGAACACTGAAGCTTTCTTT
V: TRBV14; J: TRBJ2-7; size: .; D: TRBD1; CDR3: CARMVGDRATYEQYF; DNA: TGTGCCAGGATGGTCGGGGACAGGGCAACCTACGAGCAGTACTTC
V: TRBV7-3; J: TRBJ2-5; size: once; D: TRBD2; CDR3: CASSSTGTRGETQYF; DNA: TGTGCCAGCAGCTCGACCGGGACTAGGGGCGAGACCCAGTACTTC
V: TRBV30; J: TRBJ1-5; size: .; D: .; CDR3: CAWGSGADQPQHF; DNA: TGTGCCTGGGGAAGTGGGGCGGATCAGCCCCAGCATTTT
V: TRBV6-5; J: TRBJ1-2; size: .; D: .; CDR3: CASSYSGQASYGYTF; DNA: TGTGCCAGCAGTTACTCTGGGCAGGCTTCCTATGGCTACACCTTC
V: TRBV6-5; J: TRBJ2-7; size: .; D: .; CDR3: CASSVGGVDEQYF; DNA: TGTGCCAGCAGTGTCGGCGGTGTCGACGAGCAGTACTTC
V: TRBV28; J: TRBJ2-2; size: .; D: .; CDR3: CASSPGTKNTGELFF; DNA: TGTGCCAGCAGTCCCGGGACAAAGAACACCGGGGAGCTGTTTTTT
V: TRBV28; J: TRBJ1-2; size: .; D: TRBD1; CDR3: CASRGTGGNYGYTF; DNA: TGTGCCAGCAGGGGGACAGGGGGGAACTATGGCTACACCTTC
V: TRBV6-7; J: TRBJ2-7; size: .; D: TRBD1; CDR3: CASSPQGASYEQYF; DNA: TGTGCCAGCAGTCCCCAGGGGGCTTCCTACGAGCAGTACTTC
V: TRBV6-5; J: TRBJ2-7; size: .; D: .; CDR3: CASKPGQGPQEQYF; DNA: TGTGCCAGCAAACCGGGGCAGGGGCCTCAAGAGCAGTACTTC
V: TRBV30; J: TRBJ2-7; size: .; D: .; CDR3: CAWSVYSSYEQYF; DNA: TGTGCCTGGAGTGTATACAGCTCCTACGAGCAGTACTTC
V: TRBV11-2; J: TRBJ2-1; size: .; D: .; CDR3: CASSSLGVEQFF; DNA: TGTGCCAGCAGCTCCTTAGGGGTTGAGCAGTTCTTC
V: TRBV28; J: TRBJ1-2; size: .; D: .; CDR3: CASSLLRGNYGYTF; DNA: TGTGCCAGCAGTTTATTAAGGGGTAACTATGGCTACACCTTC
V: TRBV5-4; J: TRBJ2-7; size: .; D: .; CDR3: CASSPEQGDEQYF; DNA: TGTGCCAGCAGCCCGGAACAGGGCGACGAGCAGTACTTC
V: TRBV6-1; J: TRBJ1-4; size: .; D: .; CDR3: CASTTRAGGFEKLFF; DNA: TGTGCCAGCACCACGAGGGCGGGGGGGTTTGAAAAACTGTTTTTT
V: TRBV2; J: TRBJ2-1; size: .; D: TRBD2; CDR3: CASSPTSGGVNEQFF; DNA: TGTGCCAGCAGTCCAACTAGCGGGGGGGTCAATGAGCAGTTCTTC
V: TRBV7-3; J: TRBJ2-1; size: .; D: .; CDR3: CASSFSRGGEQFF; DNA: TGTGCCAGCAGCTTCTCCCGGGGAGGCGAGCAGTTCTTC
V: TRBV27; J: TRBJ1-2; size: .; D: .; CDR3: CASRRDTSYYGYTF; DNA: TGTGCCAGCAGAAGGGACACCTCCTACTATGGCTACACCTTC
V: TRBV5-1; J: TRBJ2-3; size: .; D: .; CDR3: CASTVSGTDTQYF; DNA: TGCGCCAGCACCGTGTCGGGCACAGATACGCAGTATTTT
V: TRBV7-9; J: TRBJ1-1; size: medium-sized; D: .; CDR3: CASSLRGKNTEAFF; DNA: TGTGCCAGCAGCTTAAGGGGCAAAAACACTGAAGCTTTCTTT
V: TRBV28; J: TRBJ2-5; size: .; D: .; CDR3: CASSLWSGDKTQYF; DNA: TGTGCCAGCAGTTTATGGTCAGGGGACAAGACCCAGTACTTC
V: TRBV10-3; J: TRBJ2-1; size: .; D: TRBD2; CDR3: CAINEGGTSGHSGWFF; DNA: TGTGCCATCAATGAAGGGGGGACTAGCGGACACTCCGGGTGGTTCTTC